This entry is about one T cell receptor (beta chain). The template for TCR beta VDJ and CDR3 sequence profiling was genomic DNA. TCRdb re-called the reads with MiXCR, one entry per CDR3 protein. The sample has 150,000 or so distinct CDR3 sequences; less than 60% are singletons. This entry belongs to a study of CD8+CD57+ T cells in acquired aplastic anemia. For the study at large: Recorded DNA amounts for sorted CD4+ and CD8+ cells had an average of approximately 3 ug.

Flow cytometry had shown expanded CD8+CD57+ cells in the patients chosen for sequencing. The V gene lost 3 bases and the J gene lost 7 bases, with 15 bases spanning the gap. Germline V CDR1 and CDR2: SQVTM, ANQGSEA. The CDR3 contains 13 residues. The sample taken for sequencing was sorted CD4+, CD8+, or CD8+CD57+ T cells (not recorded which) from PBMCs. The V call is TRBV29-1, the J call TRBJ1-1; D might be TRBD1 (6 bases). The receptor's source is a human donor with aplastic anemia. For the CDR3, the DNA is TGCAGCGTTGAGCGAACGGCAGGGGATGAAGCTTTCTTT. This codes for CSVERTAGDEAFF.